This TCR beta chain was sequenced for a study of blood T cell repertoires in COVID-19. TCRdb keeps only in-frame clones here, not all; method: immunoSEQ multiplex PCR. Among hundreds of thousands of clones, 75% to 90% were seen once, and the ten largest hold about 4.5%. Trimming took 6 bases from V and 12 from J; bases not matched to a gene: 5. This CDR3 is 11 amino acids long. Germline V CDR1 and CDR2: MNHEY, SVGAGI. Source material: peripheral blood. The TCR sequence derives from a woman in her twenties or thirties with acute or convalescent COVID-19. The chain carries TRBV6-5 and TRBJ1-1; 9 nucleotides agree with TRBD1. The CDR3 here is CASSTGTGTFF. The DNA for the CDR3 is TGTGCCAGCAGCACCGGGACAGGGACTTTCTTT.